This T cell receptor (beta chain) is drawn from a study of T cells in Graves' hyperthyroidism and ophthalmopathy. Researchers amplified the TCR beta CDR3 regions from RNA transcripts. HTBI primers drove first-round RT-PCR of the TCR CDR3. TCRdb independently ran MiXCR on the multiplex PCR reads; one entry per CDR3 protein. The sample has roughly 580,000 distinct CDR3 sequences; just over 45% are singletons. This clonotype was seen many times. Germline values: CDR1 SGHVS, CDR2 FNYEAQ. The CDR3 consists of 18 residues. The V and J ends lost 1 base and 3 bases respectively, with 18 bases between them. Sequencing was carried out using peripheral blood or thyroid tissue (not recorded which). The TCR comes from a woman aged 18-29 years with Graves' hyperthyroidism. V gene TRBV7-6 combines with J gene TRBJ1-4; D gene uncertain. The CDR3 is CASSLDRQKATPNEKLFF. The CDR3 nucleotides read TGTGCCAGCAGCTTAGATCGGCAAAAGGCCACACCTAATGAAAAACTGTTTTTT. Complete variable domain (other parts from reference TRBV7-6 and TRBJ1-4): GAGVSQSPRYKVTKRGQDVALRCDPISGHVSLYWYRQALGQGPEFLTYFNYEAQQDKSGLPNDRFSAERPEGSISTLTIQRTEQRDSAMYRCASSLDRQKATPNEKLFFGSGTQLSVL.